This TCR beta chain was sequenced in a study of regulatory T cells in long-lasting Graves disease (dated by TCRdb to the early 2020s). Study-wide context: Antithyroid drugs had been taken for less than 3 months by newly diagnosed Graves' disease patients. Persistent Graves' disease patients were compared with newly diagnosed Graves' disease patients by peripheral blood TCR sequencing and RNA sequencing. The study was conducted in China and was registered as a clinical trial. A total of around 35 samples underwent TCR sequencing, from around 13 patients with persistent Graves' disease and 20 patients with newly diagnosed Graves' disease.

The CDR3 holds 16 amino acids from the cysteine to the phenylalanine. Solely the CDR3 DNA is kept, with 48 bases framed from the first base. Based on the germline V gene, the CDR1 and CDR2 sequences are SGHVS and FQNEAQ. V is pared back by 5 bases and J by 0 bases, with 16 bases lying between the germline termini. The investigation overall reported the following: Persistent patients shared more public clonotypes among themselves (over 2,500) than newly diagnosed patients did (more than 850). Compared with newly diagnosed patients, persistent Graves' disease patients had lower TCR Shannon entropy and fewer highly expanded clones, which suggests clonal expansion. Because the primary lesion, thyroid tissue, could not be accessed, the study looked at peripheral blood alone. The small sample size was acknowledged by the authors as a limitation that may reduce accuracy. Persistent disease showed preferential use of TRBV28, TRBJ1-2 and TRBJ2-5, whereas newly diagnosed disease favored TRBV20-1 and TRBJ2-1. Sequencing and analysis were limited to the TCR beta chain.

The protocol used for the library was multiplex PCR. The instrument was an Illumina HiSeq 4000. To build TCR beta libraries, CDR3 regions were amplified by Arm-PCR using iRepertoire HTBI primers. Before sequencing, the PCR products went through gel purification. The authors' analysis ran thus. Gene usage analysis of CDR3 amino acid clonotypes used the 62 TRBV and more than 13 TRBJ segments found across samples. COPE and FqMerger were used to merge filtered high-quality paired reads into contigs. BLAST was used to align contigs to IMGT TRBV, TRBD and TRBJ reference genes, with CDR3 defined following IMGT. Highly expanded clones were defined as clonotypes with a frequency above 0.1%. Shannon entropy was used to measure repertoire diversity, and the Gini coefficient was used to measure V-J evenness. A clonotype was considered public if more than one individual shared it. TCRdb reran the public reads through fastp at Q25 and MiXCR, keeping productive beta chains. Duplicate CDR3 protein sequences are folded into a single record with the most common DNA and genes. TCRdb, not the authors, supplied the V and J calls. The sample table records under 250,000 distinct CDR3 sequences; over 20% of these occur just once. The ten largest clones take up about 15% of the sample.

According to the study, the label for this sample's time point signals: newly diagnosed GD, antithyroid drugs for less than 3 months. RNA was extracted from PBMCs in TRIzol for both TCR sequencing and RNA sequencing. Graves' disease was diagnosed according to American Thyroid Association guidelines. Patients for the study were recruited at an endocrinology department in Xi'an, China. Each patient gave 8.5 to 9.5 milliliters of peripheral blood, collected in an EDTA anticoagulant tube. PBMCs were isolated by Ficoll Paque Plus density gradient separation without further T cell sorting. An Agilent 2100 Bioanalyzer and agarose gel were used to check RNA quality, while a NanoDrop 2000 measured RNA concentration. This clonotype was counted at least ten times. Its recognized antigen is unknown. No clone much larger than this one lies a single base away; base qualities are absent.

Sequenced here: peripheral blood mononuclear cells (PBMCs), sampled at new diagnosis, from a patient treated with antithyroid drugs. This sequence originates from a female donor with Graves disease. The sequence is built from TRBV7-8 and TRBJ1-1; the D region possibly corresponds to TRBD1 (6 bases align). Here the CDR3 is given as CASSPLDRSMNTEAFF. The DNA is TGTGCCAGCAGCCCATTGGACAGATCGATGAACACTGAAGCTTTCTTT.